This T cell receptor (beta chain) stems from a study of blood T cell repertoires in COVID-19. Background on the study: Some COVID-19 samples were acute and others convalescent; all came from the United States, Italy and Spain. The analysed material was cDNA or gDNA that came from T cells, B-cell-depleted T cells, or PBMCs.

Original methodology: From reference gene primer amplification, estimates of nucleated cell counts were derived. Using immunoSEQ multiplex PCR, the repertoire was profiled, and TCRdb retains in-frame clones only, with some absent. The DNA was the basis for D and trimming; V, J and clone size are from that table. The table shows a few hundred thousand clones, with roughly nine tenths occurring only once. This clone was observed once. Donors in Cohort 3 who had recovered were those with two negative PCRs, healthcare professional clearance, or resolution of their symptoms. The clonotype was recovered from a woman aged 55 to 70 who had recovered from COVID-19. Sequenced input: PBMCs or T cells enriched from blood (not recorded which).

The CDR3 reads CASTTPGLVYEQYF. The CDR3 bases are TGTGCCAGCACCACTCCGGGACTAGTTTACGAGCAGTACTTC. The chain recombines TRBV7-2 with TRBJ2-7; 8 bases match TRBD2. Germline loops: CDR1 SGHTA, CDR2 FQGNSA. Trimming at V came to 7 bases and at J to 4 bases, leaving 9 bases not matched to a gene. The CDR3 covers 14 residues.